These 13 T cell receptor beta chains were sequenced from one sample in a study of CD8 T cell repertoires and HIV-1 epitope variants. The data were produced by immunoSEQ multiplex PCR, yet TCRdb's version contains in-frame clones alone and is incomplete. Seen here are fewer than 4,500 clones, 65% to 70% observed once, and the top ten hold approximately 45%. These receptors have no identified antigens. Material: cultured CD8+ T cells derived from PBMCs. These receptors originate from a male donor with HIV.

The rearrangement links TRBV9 to TRBJ2-7; D remains ambiguous. V shed 0 bases and J shed 6 bases, with 10 bases lying between them. The germline V gene encodes CDR1 SGDLS and CDR2 YYNGEE. The CDR3 covers 13 residues. The CDR3 reads CASSVEAETEQYF. CDR3 DNA sequence: TGTGCCAGCAGCGTAGAGGCAGAAACCGAGCAGTACTTC.

V gene TRBV4-3 combines with J gene TRBJ2-1, with 8 bases aligning to TRBD2. Trimming removed 1 base from V and 2 bases from J; junction bases left unmatched: 10. Germline assignment: CDR1 LGHNA and CDR2 YSLEER. The CDR3 loop spans 18 amino acids. CDR3 nucleotides: TGCGCCAGCAGCCAAGCCCAGCCCGGGGGGGCTACCTACAATGAGCAGTTCTTC. Protein sequence: CASSQAQPGGATYNEQFF.

This chain links TRBV4-3 with TRBJ2-7; D may be TRBD2 (7 bases). The germline V and J ends were trimmed by 0 bases and 2 bases, with 11 bases remaining between them. The germline V gene encodes CDR1 LGHNA and CDR2 YSLEER. This CDR3 comprises 15 residues. The CDR3 DNA follows: TGCGCCAGCAGCCAAGAGGGGGGGCTGGCCTACGAGCAGTACTTC. It yields the protein CASSQEGGLAYEQYF.

A single count supports this clone. The genes are TRBV7-2 and TRBJ2-5, with TRBD2 matching 13 bases. The CDR3 runs 18 residues. Per germline, CDR1 SGHTA and CDR2 FQGNSA. With 4 bases clipped from V and 5 bases from J, the junction kept 13 bases outside the gene matches. CDR3 nucleotides: TGTGCCAGCAGCTATAGACTAGCGGGGGGTCCCCCGGCCGAGACCCAGTACTTC. Protein: CASSYRLAGGPPAETQYF.

The rearrangement uses TRBV11-3 and TRBJ2-7; possibly TRBD1 for D (5 bases). Looked up from germline, CDR1 is SGHNT and CDR2 is YENEEA. CDR3 length: 15 amino acids. Trimming removed 5 bases at V and 0 bases at J, with 14 bases between. Here the CDR3 DNA reads TGTGCCAGCAGCGCTCGAGAAGGGGACTCCTACGAGCAGTACTTC. It is translated as CASSAREGDSYEQYF.

CDR3 sequence reads: CASSLARGGSPLHF. CDR3 nucleotide sequence: TGTGCCAGCAGTTTAGCCAGGGGGGGTTCACCCCTCCACTTT. J is TRBJ1-6 and V is TRBV28, with TRBD1 matching 7 bases. The CDR3 extends over 14 amino acids. V shed 2 bases and J 9 bases; nucleotides not matched to a gene: 4. The germline gives CDR1 MDHEN, CDR2 SYDVKM.

The rearrangement uses TRBV7-2 and TRBJ2-7; 8 positions agree with TRBD1. Trimming took 4 bases from V and 2 from J; bases not matched to a gene: 7. Germline V gene data show CDR1 as SGHTA and CDR2 as FQGNSA. CDR3 size: 15 residues. The CDR3 region is CASSSRTGLTYEQYF. The CDR3 bases are TGTGCCAGCAGCTCCAGGACAGGGTTAACCTACGAGCAGTACTTC. The whole variable domain, filled in from reference TRBV7-2 and TRBJ2-7, reads GAGVSQSPSNKVTEKGKDVELRCDPISGHTALYWYRQSLGQGLEFLIYFQGNSAPDKSGLPSDRFSAERTGGSVSTLTIQRTQQEDSAVYLCASSSRTGLTYEQYFGPGTRLTVT.

The chain is built from TRBV4-1 and TRBJ2-1; 11 bases agree with TRBD2. The length of the CDR3 is 19 residues. The germline gives CDR1 MGHRA, CDR2 YSYEKL. Losses at the gene ends were 3 bases for V and 1 base for J; bases not matched to a gene: 11. The chain's CDR3 is CASSHRTSGSLISYNEQFF. In DNA form, the CDR3 reads TGCGCCAGCAGCCATCGAACTAGCGGGAGTTTAATATCCTACAATGAGCAGTTCTTC.

The chain is built from TRBV5-1 and TRBJ2-5, with a possible D match to TRBD1 (6 bases). The germline V and J ends were trimmed by 0 bases and 2 bases, with 8 bases remaining between them. This CDR3 is built from 14 residues. The germline V gene encodes CDR1 SGHRS and CDR2 YFSETQ. The chain's CDR3 is CASSLAGQQETQYF. The CDR3 nucleotides are TGCGCCAGCAGCTTGGCCGGACAGCAAGAGACCCAGTACTTC.

The rearrangement joins TRBV9 to TRBJ2-1; D gene ambiguous. This CDR3 comprises 14 residues. Trimming removed 0 bases at V and 10 bases at J, with 14 bases between. Germline CDR1 is SGDLS and CDR2 is YYNGEE. Written as DNA, the CDR3 is TGTGCCAGCAGCGTAGCCCCCCTCTTCGGCGAGCAGTTCTTC. This translates into CASSVAPLFGEQFF.

The J gene is TRBJ2-2, the V gene TRBV27; 12 positions match TRBD2. Per the germline V gene, CDR1 is MNHEY and CDR2 is SMNVEV (reference sequence). The CDR3 totals 18 residues. Trimming cost V 4 bases and J 5 bases; bases outside gene matches: 11. The chain's CDR3 is CASSSATTSGGATGELFF. The CDR3, as DNA: TGTGCCAGCAGTTCCGCCACGACTAGCGGGGGAGCAACCGGGGAGCTGTTTTTT.

In its sample, this clone ranks as large. CDR3 nucleotide sequence: TGTGCCAGCAGTTTATCACAGGGAACCCTCTCCTACGAGCAGTACTTC. Encoded protein: CASSLSQGTLSYEQYF. This chain uses TRBV27 with TRBJ2-7; D might be TRBD1 (6 bases). Trimming removed 0 bases from V and 0 bases from J, with 12 bases in between. The germline gives CDR1 MNHEY, CDR2 SMNVEV (reference sequence). The CDR3 is 16 residues long.

The chain recombines TRBV27 with TRBJ2-7; D may be TRBD1 (5 bases). The CDR3 runs to 15 residues. V gave up 6 bases and J gave up 6 bases, with 21 bases separating them. From germline, CDR1 is MNHEY and CDR2 SMNVEV (reference sequence). CDR3: CASSPLVDNPGEQYF. CDR3 DNA: TGTGCCAGCAGCCCATTGGTGGACAACCCGGGCGAGCAGTACTTC.